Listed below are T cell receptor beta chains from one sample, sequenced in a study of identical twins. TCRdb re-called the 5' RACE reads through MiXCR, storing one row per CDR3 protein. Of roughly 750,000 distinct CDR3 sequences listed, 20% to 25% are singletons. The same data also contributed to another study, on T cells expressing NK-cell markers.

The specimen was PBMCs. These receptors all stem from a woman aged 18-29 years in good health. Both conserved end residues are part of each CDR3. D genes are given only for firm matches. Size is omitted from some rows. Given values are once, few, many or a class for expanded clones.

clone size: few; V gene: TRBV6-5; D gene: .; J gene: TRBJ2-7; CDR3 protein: CASSYAGWSSYEQYF; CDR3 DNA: TGTGCCAGCAGTTACGCAGGGTGGAGCTCCTACGAGCAGTACTTC
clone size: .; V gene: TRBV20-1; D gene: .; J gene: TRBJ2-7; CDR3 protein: CSARAGTYYEQYF; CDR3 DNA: TGCAGTGCTAGGGCGGGGACTTACTACGAGCAGTACTTC
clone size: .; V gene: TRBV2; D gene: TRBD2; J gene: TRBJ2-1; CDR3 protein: CACSPPRLAENSYNEQFF; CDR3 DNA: TGTGCCTGCAGTCCCCCAAGACTAGCGGAGAACTCCTACAATGAGCAGTTCTTC
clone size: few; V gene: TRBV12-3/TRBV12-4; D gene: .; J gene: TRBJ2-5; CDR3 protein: CASTGARETQYF; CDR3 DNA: TGTGCCTCGACCGGGGCCAGGGAGACCCAGTACTTC
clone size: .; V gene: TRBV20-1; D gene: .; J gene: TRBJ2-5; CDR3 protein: CSLISGTREETQYF; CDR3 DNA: TGCAGCCTTATTTCGGGGACAAGGGAAGAGACCCAGTACTTC
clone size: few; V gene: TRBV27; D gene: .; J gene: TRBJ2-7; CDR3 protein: CASSRDGTTYEQYF; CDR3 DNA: TGTGCCAGCAGTCGGGACGGCACAACCTACGAGCAGTACTTC
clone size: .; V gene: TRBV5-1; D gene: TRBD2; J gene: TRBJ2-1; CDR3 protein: CASSLAGGGSTEQFF; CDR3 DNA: TGCGCCAGCAGCTTGGCTGGCGGGGGTTCTACTGAGCAGTTCTTC
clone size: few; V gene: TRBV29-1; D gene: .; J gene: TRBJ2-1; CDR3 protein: CSVVLGASYNEQFF; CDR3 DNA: TGCAGCGTTGTTCTAGGGGCCTCCTACAATGAGCAGTTCTTC
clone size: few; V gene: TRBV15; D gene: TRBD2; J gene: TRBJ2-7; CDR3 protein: CATSREVLAGSEQYF; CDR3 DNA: TGTGCCACCAGCAGAGAGGTGCTAGCGGGGTCTGAGCAGTACTTC
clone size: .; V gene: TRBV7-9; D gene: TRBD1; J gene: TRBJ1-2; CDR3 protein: CASSLGGGSGYTF; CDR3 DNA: TGTGCCAGCAGCTTAGGAGGGGGCTCTGGCTACACCTTC
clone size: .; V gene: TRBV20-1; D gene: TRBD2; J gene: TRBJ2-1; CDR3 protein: CSARDRSGRADEQFF; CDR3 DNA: TGCAGTGCTAGAGACCGTAGCGGGAGGGCCGATGAGCAGTTCTTC
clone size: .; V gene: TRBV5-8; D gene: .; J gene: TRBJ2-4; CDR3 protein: CASSLDGRENIQYF; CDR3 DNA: TGTGCCAGCAGCTTGGATGGTAGGGAAAACATTCAGTACTTC
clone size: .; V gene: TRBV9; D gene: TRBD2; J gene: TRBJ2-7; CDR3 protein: CASSFTGTSGAGEQYF; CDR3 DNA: TGTGCCAGCAGCTTTACCGGGACTAGCGGGGCGGGTGAGCAGTACTTC
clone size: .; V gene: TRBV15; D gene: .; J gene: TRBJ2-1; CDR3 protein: CATSRDFPANVRQFF; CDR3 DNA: TGTGCCACCAGCAGAGATTTCCCCGCTAATGTAAGGCAGTTCTTC
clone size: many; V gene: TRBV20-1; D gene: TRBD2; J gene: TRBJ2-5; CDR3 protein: CSGTSGFETQYF; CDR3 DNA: TGCAGTGGGACTAGCGGGTTCGAGACCCAGTACTTC
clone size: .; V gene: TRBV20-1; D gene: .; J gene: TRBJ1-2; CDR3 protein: CSARTAIGHYGYTF; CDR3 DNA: TGCAGTGCTAGAACAGCCATCGGACACTATGGCTACACCTTC